The T cell receptor (beta chain) described here comes from a study of early T cells in non-severe SARS-CoV-2 infection. Study overall: Chains from this unsorted whole-blood bulk RNA could not be paired.

This CDR3 has 15 residues. The germline V gene encodes CDR1 SGHVS and CDR2 FNYEAQ. V shed 5 bases and J 8 bases; nucleotides not matched to a gene: 7. Study findings and constraints: A preference for anti-spike CD8 responses marked VDJdb matching, which missed private and CD4 specificities.

This clonotype has ten or more counts. Its antigen is unidentified. cDNA molecules, individually, were tagged with unique molecular identifiers. TCRdb re-analysed the 5' RACE reads in MiXCR, keeping a single row per CDR3 protein. The profile shows about 80,000 distinct CDR3 sequences, roughly 5.3% of them singletons. J is TRBJ2-1 and V is TRBV7-6; TRBD2 matches at 12 bases. The TCR originated in an adult who was a healthcare worker with PCR-confirmed SARS-CoV-2 infection or an uninfected control (not recorded which). The sample consisted of whole blood, taken at baseline. CDR3 residues: CASSRLAGVQDEQFF. The CDR3 DNA is TGTGCCAGCAGCCGACTAGCGGGAGTTCAGGATGAGCAGTTCTTC.